The 23 T cell receptor beta chains presented below share a single source sample, sequenced in a study of blood T cell repertoires in COVID-19. Libraries were prepared by immunoSEQ multiplex PCR; TCRdb keeps only in-frame clonotypes and omits some of them. This table has 25,000 to 35,000 clones, roughly 88% appearing once. Sequencing was carried out using peripheral blood. These TCRs come from a man in his sixties with COVID-19, enrolled during active disease.

The chain combines TRBV12-3 or TRBV12-4 with TRBJ2-3; weak D call: TRBD1 (6 bases). The V and J ends lost 2 bases and 4 bases respectively, with 7 bases between them. The CDR3 contains 13 residues. The CDR3 bases are TGTGCCAGCAGTTTAAAGGGGGCAGATACGCAGTATTTT. Translation: CASSLKGADTQYF.

This clone was picked up one time. CDR3 coding DNA: TGTGCCAGCAGCCTAAACCGCGACAGGGCCCACACCGGGGAGCTGTTTTTT. Protein product: CASSLNRDRAHTGELFF. The V gene is TRBV7-2, the J gene TRBJ2-2; TRBD1 aligns across 7 bases. The germline gives CDR1 SGHTA, CDR2 FQGNSA. This CDR3 is 17 amino acids long. V lost 5 bases and J lost 3; bases outside the gene matches: 12.

The chain combines TRBV6-5 with TRBJ1-2; 8 nucleotides agree with TRBD1. The CDR3 is 15 residues long. CDR1 MNHEY and CDR2 SVGAGI come from the germline V gene. J gave up 2 bases and V 2 bases, and 4 bases lay outside the gene matches. CDR3 region: CASSYRRTGNYGYTF. In DNA form, the CDR3 reads TGTGCCAGCAGTTACCGCCGGACAGGGAACTATGGCTACACCTTC.

V usage is TRBV25-1 and J usage is TRBJ2-2; D unclear. Germline V gene lookup returns CDR1 MGHDK and CDR2 SYGVNS. The CDR3 loop spans 13 amino acids. With 3 bases removed from V and 0 bases from J, the gap between germline ends came to 2 bases. Written as DNA, the CDR3 is TGTGCCAGCAGTGATACGAACACCGGGGAGCTGTTTTTT. It codes for CASSDTNTGELFF.

This chain joins TRBV6-5 and TRBJ2-5; D gene uncertain. V shed 0 bases and J shed 2 bases, with 10 bases lying between them. CDR3 length: 15 residues. The germline V gene has CDR1 MNHEY and CDR2 SVGAGI. The CDR3 DNA reads TGTGCCAGCAGTTACTCAGTTTACTTTCAAGAGACCCAGTACTTC. This codes for CASSYSVYFQETQYF.

The rearrangement uses TRBV7-5 and TRBJ1-2. TRBV7-5 is deemed a pseudogene. This CDR3 spans 21 amino acids. In nucleotides, the CDR3 is TGTGCCAGAAGCTGCCCAGGGACTCACAACCAACAAGTATCGGGTAACTATGGCTACACCTTC. It is translated as CARSCPGTHNQQVSGNYGYTF.

The chain recombines TRBV2 with TRBJ2-3; TRBD1 might be the D (5 bases). With 1 base removed from V and 13 bases from J, the gap between germline ends came to 27 bases. This CDR3 is 17 amino acids long. Germline CDR1 is SNHLY and CDR2 is FYNNEI. The chain's CDR3 is CASSEGGQASNGVREYF. The CDR3 coding sequence is TGTGCCAGCAGTGAAGGAGGACAAGCCTCAAATGGGGTTCGGGAGTATTTT.

V usage is TRBV11-3 and J usage is TRBJ2-3, with D possibly matching TRBD1 (5 bases). Between the trimmed V and J ends, which lost 4 bases and 1 base, there was a span of 12 bases. Germline CDR1 and CDR2: SGHNT and YENEEA. This CDR3 has 15 residues. CDR3 DNA sequence: TGTGCCAGCAGCTCCAGAAGGGGTGGCACAGATACGCAGTATTTT. Its translation is CASSSRRGGTDTQYF.

V gene TRBV6-5 combines with J gene TRBJ2-7, with D possibly TRBD1 on 6 matching bases. The V gene lost 2 bases and the J gene lost 3 bases, with 8 bases spanning the gap. The CDR3 is 13 amino acids. In germline, CDR1 is MNHEY, CDR2 SVGAGI. Here the CDR3 reads CASSYRQDYEQYF. CDR3 DNA sequence: TGTGCCAGCAGTTACCGACAGGACTACGAGCAGTACTTC.

V is TRBV28 and J is TRBJ1-2; 11 positions agree with TRBD1. The CDR3 sequence is 14 residues long. CDR1 and CDR2 (germline): MDHEN, SYDVKM. V shed 5 bases and J 5 bases; nucleotides not matched to a gene: 4. Here the CDR3 DNA reads TGTGCCAGCAGTCTGGGACAGGGGGAATATGGCTACACCTTC. Protein: CASSLGQGEYGYTF.

This sequence joins TRBV25-1 and TRBJ2-5, with TRBD2 matching over 7 bases. J lost 5 bases, V lost 4 bases, and 10 bases had no gene match. The CDR3 is 15 residues long. Per germline, CDR1 MGHDK and CDR2 SYGVNS. CDR3 sequence (DNA): TGTGCCAGCAGTGCCGGGGGGAAGGGGCCGGAGACCCAGTACTTC. Translated: CASSAGGKGPETQYF. Full variable domain (outside the CDR3, taken from reference TRBV25-1 and TRBJ2-5): EADIYQTPRYLVIGTGKKITLECSQTMGHDKMYWYQQDPGMELHLIHYSYGVNSTEKGDLSSESTVSRIRTEHFPLTLESARPSHTSQYLCASSAGGKGPETQYFGPGTRLLVL.

This clone appeared a single time. V gene TRBV3-1 (or the pseudogene TRBV3-2) combines with J gene TRBJ2-7; D is uncertain. Germline lookup yields CDR1 LGHDT and CDR2 YNNKEL (reference sequence). Trimming took off 0 bases at V and 3 bases at J, with 6 bases between the two ends. The CDR3 is 13 amino acids. CDR3 region: CASSQDTLYEQYF. CDR3 bases: TGTGCCAGCAGCCAAGATACTCTCTACGAGCAGTACTTC.

This chain joins TRBV11-3 and TRBJ2-1, with 12 bases that match TRBD1. Unmatched junction bases numbered 6, after V lost 6 bases and J lost 6 bases. The CDR3 has 15 residues. Germline assignment: CDR1 SGHNT and CDR2 YENEEA. The CDR3 is CASSHPGQGANEQFF. CDR3 coding DNA: TGTGCCAGCAGTCATCCGGGACAGGGGGCCAATGAGCAGTTCTTC.

This chain uses TRBV11-1 with TRBJ2-2, with 10 bases aligning to TRBD1. V shed 1 base and J 3 bases; nucleotides not matched to a gene: 2. CDR3 length: 16 residues. CDR1 is SGHAT, CDR2 FQDESV, per germline (reference sequence). CDR3 amino acids: CASSLGQGAYTGELFF. CDR3 nucleotide sequence: TGTGCCAGCAGCTTAGGACAGGGGGCGTACACCGGGGAGCTGTTTTTT.

In its sample, this clone was seen once. The J gene is TRBJ2-7, the V gene TRBV11-1; 8 bases are a match to TRBD1. Trimming took 7 bases from V and 2 from J; bases not matched to a gene: 7. This CDR3 region has 14 residues. CDR1 and CDR2 (germline): SGHAT, FQDESV (reference sequence). CDR3 loop: CASKIGQGPYEQYF. CDR3 DNA: TGTGCCAGCAAGATAGGACAGGGCCCCTACGAGCAGTACTTC.

V and J are TRBV4-1 and TRBJ2-5; perhaps TRBD1 as D (6 bases). CDR3 length: 14 amino acids. Trimming took 6 bases from V and 5 from J, leaving 16 bases between them. CDR1 is MGHRA, CDR2 YSYEKL, per germline. CDR3 sequence reads: CASRQTGYGETQYF. CDR3 DNA: TGCGCCAGCAGACAAACAGGGTATGGCGAGACCCAGTACTTC.

The chain employs TRBV7-9 and TRBJ1-1; 7 bases line up with TRBD1. Germline-derived CDR1 and CDR2 are SEHNR and FQNEAQ (reference sequence). The V gene end was trimmed by 6 bases and the J gene end by 3 bases; junction bases not matched to a gene: 7. The CDR3 contains 14 residues. The CDR3 sequence is CASRGGQYDTEAFF. CDR3 DNA sequence: TGTGCCAGCAGAGGGGGACAGTATGACACTGAAGCTTTCTTT.

The chain recombines TRBV9 with TRBJ1-4; 9 bases map to TRBD1. CDR3 length: 16 amino acids. From germline, CDR1 is SGDLS and CDR2 YYNGEE. With V trimmed by 0 bases and J by 7 bases, 7 bases remained unmatched. The CDR3 region is CASSVATGGAGEKLFF. The CDR3 DNA sequence: TGTGCCAGCAGCGTAGCTACAGGGGGCGCCGGTGAAAAACTGTTTTTT.

J is TRBJ1-2 and V is TRBV28; TRBD1 matches at 7 bases. This CDR3 comprises 15 residues. Germline loops: CDR1 MDHEN, CDR2 SYDVKM. V lost 4 bases to trimming and J lost 7 bases; unmatched junction nucleotides: 12. DNA of the CDR3: TGTGCCAGCAGTTCCAAGACAGGGATTTACGGTGGCTACACCTTC. Protein product: CASSSKTGIYGGYTF.

In this sample, this clone is medium-sized. The chain recombines TRBV28 with TRBJ2-7, with TRBD1 identical over 7 bases. Germline loops: CDR1 MDHEN, CDR2 SYDVKM. The CDR3 extends over 12 amino acids. V was clipped by 9 bases and J by 6 bases; unmatched bases: 8. CDR3 sequence (DNA): TGTGCCAGTAACAGGGGATCGGGCGAGCAGTACTTC. Its translation: CASNRGSGEQYF.

This clone was detected only once. CDR3: CASLNGQGGMKAFF. DNA of the CDR3: TGTGCCAGCCTGAACGGACAGGGAGGAATGAAAGCTTTCTTT. The chain recombines TRBV19 with TRBJ1-1, with 8 bases that match TRBD1. Trimming at V came to 9 bases and at J to 9 bases, leaving 15 bases not matched to a gene. The CDR3 length is 14 residues. CDR1 and CDR2 from the germline V gene are LNHDA and SQIVND (reference sequence).

This clone is a singleton in its sample. This CDR3 reads CAISEGGLAGVEQFF. CDR3 coding DNA: TGTGCCATCAGTGAAGGGGGACTAGCGGGAGTTGAGCAGTTCTTC. This chain joins TRBV10-3 and TRBJ2-1; 14 nucleotides agree with TRBD2. The CDR3 spans 15 residues. J lost 9 bases, V lost 3 bases, and 4 bases had no gene match. Germline CDR1 ENHRY, CDR2 SYGVKD.

This clone was detected only a few times. This rearrangement joins TRBV28 to TRBJ2-7; TRBD2 is a possible D gene (5 bases). The CDR3 has 12 residues. Trimming took 3 bases from V and 6 from J, leaving 9 bases between them. Germline V lookup: CDR1 MDHEN, CDR2 SYDVKM. DNA for the CDR3: TGTGCCAGCAGTTTCACTAGAGGCGAGCAGTACTTC. It specifies CASSFTRGEQYF. Full variable domain (rest looked up from reference TRBV28 and TRBJ2-7): DVKVTQSSRYLVKRTGEKVFLECVQDMDHENMFWYRQDPGLGLRLIYFSYDVKMKEKGDIPEGYSVSREKKERFSLILESASTNQTSMYLCASSFTRGEQYFGPGTRLTVT.